What follows are 6 T cell receptor beta chains derived from one specimen sequenced in a study of CD8+ T cells in alopecia areata. Treatment given: oral pan-JAK inhibitor, 5-10 mg twice daily. Once RNA had been extracted, it was reverse transcribed into cDNA to act as the sequencing template. Generated by immunoSEQ multiplex PCR, the TCRdb table keeps only in-frame clones and is missing some. The table has more than 150,000 clones, about 60% seen once. Source: CD4+ T cells sorted from blood, taken at week 4, from a patient treated with tofacitinib. The receptors originated from a human donor with alopecia areata.

This clone was recorded a few times. The gene calls are TRBV4-1 and TRBJ1-2; D is undetermined. With 3 bases removed from V and 4 bases from J, the gap between germline ends came to 15 bases. The CDR3 totals 15 residues. Germline-derived CDR1 and CDR2 are MGHRA and YSYEKL. The CDR3 sequence is CASSQPIGPSYGYTF. CDR3 coding DNA: TGCGCCAGCAGCCAGCCCATTGGGCCGTCCTATGGCTACACCTTC.

V usage is TRBV29-1 and J usage is TRBJ2-7, with 7 bases identical to TRBD2. The ends lost 7 bases at V and 2 bases at J; junction bases unmatched: 11. This CDR3 region has 14 residues. Germline V gene data show CDR1 as SQVTM and CDR2 as ANQGSEA. In DNA form, the CDR3 reads TGCAGCGGGTCAGGACCGCGGGGGACCTACGAGCAGTACTTC. This translates into CSGSGPRGTYEQYF.

The chain combines TRBV6-6 with TRBJ2-2; D is perhaps TRBD1 (5 bases). V lost 7 bases, J lost 6 bases, and 6 bases lay in between. In germline, CDR1 is MNHNY, CDR2 SVGAGI (reference sequence). The CDR3 loop spans 11 amino acids. The CDR3 protein is CASIGAGELFF. The CDR3 DNA follows: TGTGCCAGCATAGGGGCCGGGGAGCTGTTTTTT.

This chain uses TRBV28 with TRBJ2-7, with D tentatively TRBD1 or TRBD2 (5 bases each). The CDR3 consists of 14 residues. V gave up 2 bases and J gave up 0 bases, with 8 bases separating them. CDR1 is MDHEN and CDR2 is SYDVKM in the germline V gene. Here the CDR3 reads CASSLMGPSYEQYF. CDR3 nucleotides: TGTGCCAGCAGTTTAATGGGACCCTCCTACGAGCAGTACTTC.

This clone was detected once. This chain connects TRBV5-1 to TRBJ1-1; 7 bases are a match to TRBD1. The CDR3 sequence is 19 residues long. The germline V gene encodes CDR1 SGHRS and CDR2 YFSETQ. The junction had 18 bases not matched to a gene; V was cut back by 4 bases and J by 0 bases. CDR3 amino acids: CASSPNYRDSAPLNTEAFF. As DNA, the CDR3 is TGCGCCAGCAGCCCCAACTACCGGGACAGCGCTCCCTTGAACACTGAAGCTTTCTTT.

This clone was counted between two and nine times. This chain connects TRBV7-9 to TRBJ1-2, with D maybe TRBD1 (5 bases). The V and J ends lost 1 base and 7 bases respectively, with 10 bases between them. The CDR3 runs to 13 residues. Looked up from germline, CDR1 is SEHNR and CDR2 is FQNEAQ (reference sequence). This chain's CDR3 is CASSLDQGRGYTF. CDR3 nucleotide sequence: TGTGCCAGCAGCTTAGACCAGGGACGTGGCTACACCTTC.